This T cell receptor (beta chain) was sequenced in a study of T cell responses to AZD1222 COVID-19 vaccine. Study-wide results and caveats: Only a handful of AZD1222 recipients, six or seven in all, had baseline seropositivity. No repertoire was sampled before or during the peak T cell response, only after it.

A note on this clone: Its antigen is not known.

Using immunoSEQ multiplex PCR, the repertoire was profiled, and TCRdb retains in-frame clones only, with some absent. Of under 200,000 clones listed, approximately 92% were seen once; the top ten hold about 3.5%. Trimming stripped 3 bases from V and 0 bases from J, with 5 bases between. This CDR3 is 14 amino acids long. Per the germline V gene, CDR1 is SGHAT and CDR2 is FQNNGV. The rearrangement joins TRBV11-2 to TRBJ2-2; D gene ambiguous. This specimen consisted of peripheral blood, obtained 28 days after the second dose of the MenACWY control vaccine. This sequence was found in an adult who received the MenACWY meningococcal vaccine as a control. In DNA, the CDR3 is TGTGCCAGCAGCTTCAACGCGAACACCGGGGAGCTGTTTTTT. Translated, it gives CASSFNANTGELFF. Full variable domain (outside the CDR3, taken from reference TRBV11-2 and TRBJ2-2): EAGVAQSPRYKIIEKRQSVAFWCNPISGHATLYWYQQILGQGPKLLIQFQNNGVVDDSQLPKDRFSAERLKGVDSTLKIQPAKLEDSAVYLCASSFNANTGELFFGEGSRLTVL.